This TCR beta chain derives from a study of blood T cell repertoires in COVID-19. The length of the CDR3 is 13 residues. Germline values: CDR1 SGDLS, CDR2 YYNGEE. A note on this clone: The germline gene is not matched at one end of the junction; a read error may be the cause.

The method was immunoSEQ multiplex PCR; TCRdb's version includes in-frame clones alone and lacks a portion of them. Among 64,000 or so clones, 86% were seen once, and the ten largest hold approximately 1.2%. Sequenced input: peripheral blood. The chain links TRBV9 to TRBJ2-7; 7 bases line up with TRBD1. The source of this sequence is a man aged 35 to 55 with acute or convalescent COVID-19. This CDR3 reads CASSLGTAAGLNF. The CDR3, as DNA: TGTGCCAGCAGCCTAGGGACAGCCGCAGGTCTGAATTTC.